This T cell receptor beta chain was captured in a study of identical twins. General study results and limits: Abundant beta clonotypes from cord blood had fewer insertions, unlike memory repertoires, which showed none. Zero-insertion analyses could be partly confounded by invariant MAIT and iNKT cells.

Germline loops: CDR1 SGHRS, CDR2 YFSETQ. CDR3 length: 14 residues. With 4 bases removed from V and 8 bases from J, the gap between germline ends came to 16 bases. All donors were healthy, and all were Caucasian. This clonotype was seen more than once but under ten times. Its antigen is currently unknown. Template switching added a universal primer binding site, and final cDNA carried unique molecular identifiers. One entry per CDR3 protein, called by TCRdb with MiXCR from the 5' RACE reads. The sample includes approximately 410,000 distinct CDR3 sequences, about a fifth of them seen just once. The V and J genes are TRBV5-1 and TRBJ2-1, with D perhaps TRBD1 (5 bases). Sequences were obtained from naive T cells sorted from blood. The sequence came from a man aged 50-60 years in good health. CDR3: CASSVGPDADEQFF. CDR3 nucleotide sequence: TGCGCCAGCAGCGTGGGGCCAGACGCCGATGAGCAGTTCTTC.